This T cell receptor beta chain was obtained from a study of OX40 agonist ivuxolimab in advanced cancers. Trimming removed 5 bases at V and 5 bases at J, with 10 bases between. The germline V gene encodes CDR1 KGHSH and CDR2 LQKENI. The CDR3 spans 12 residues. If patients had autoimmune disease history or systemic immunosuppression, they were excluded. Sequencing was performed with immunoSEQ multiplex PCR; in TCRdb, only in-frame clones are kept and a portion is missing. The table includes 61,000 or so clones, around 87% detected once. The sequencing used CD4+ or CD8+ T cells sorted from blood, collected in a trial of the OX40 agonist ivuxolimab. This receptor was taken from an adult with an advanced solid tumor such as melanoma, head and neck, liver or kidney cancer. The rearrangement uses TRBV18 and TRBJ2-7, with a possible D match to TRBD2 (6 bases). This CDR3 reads CASSAGTDEQYF. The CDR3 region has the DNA TGTGCCAGCTCAGCGGGGACCGACGAGCAGTACTTC.